The rows below give T cell receptor beta chains drawn from one sample of a study of shared clonotypes between healthy human individuals. Some clones are missing from TCRdb's copy, which holds only in-frame ones; the method was immunoSEQ multiplex PCR. The sample lists about 2.1 million clones, around 93% occurring once. Sequenced input: naive CD8+ T cells from PBMCs. These receptors came from a man in his late teens or twenties in good health. Some clones in this sample may be carry-over from other donors' samples. The CDR3 runs from the conserved cysteine through the conserved F or W. The D gene is left open where the match is weak. Size values are once, few and many counts, or a class for expanded clones, and some rows have none.

d_call j_call clone_size v_call cdr3_nt cdr3_aa
TRBD2 TRBJ2-7 once TRBV4-1 TGCGCCAGCGGACCGGGACTAGACTCCTACGAGCAGTACTTC CASGPGLDSYEQYF
. TRBJ2-1 . TRBV9 TGTGCCAGCAGCGGTAATCCCTACAATGAGCAGTTCTTC CASSGNPYNEQFF
. TRBJ2-5 . TRBV10-1 TGCGCCAGCAGTGGGATTACGGTGAACCAAGAGACCCAGTACTTC CASSGITVNQETQYF
TRBD2 TRBJ2-7 . TRBV28 TGTGCCAGCAGCGAGCCCGGGACTAGCAAACACGAGCAGTACTTC CASSEPGTSKHEQYF
. TRBJ2-1 . TRBV9 TGTGCCAGCAGCGCCTCCGGGAGAAAGGGGTACAATGAGCAGTTCTTC CASSASGRKGYNEQFF
TRBD1 TRBJ1-2 . TRBV2 TGTGCCAGCAGTGGGGGAGGGGGCCACTATGGCTACACCTTC CASSGGGGHYGYTF
. TRBJ2-4 . TRBV27 TGTGCCAGCAGTTTATGGGAGTTGAAGGGGCGGGGGCCCAAAAACATTCAGTACTTC CASSLWELKGRGPKNIQYF
TRBD2 TRBJ2-3 . TRBV27 TGTGCCAGCCGTATGGCGCTAGCGGACACAGATACGCAGTATTTT CASRMALADTDTQYF
TRBD1 TRBJ2-1 . TRBV5-4 TGTGCCAGCAGCTCCCCGGGACAGAGGGCCGATGAGCAGTTCTTC CASSSPGQRADEQFF
. TRBJ2-7 . TRBV11-2 TGTGCCAGCAGCTTAGGGGGAAACTACGAGCAGTACTTC CASSLGGNYEQYF
TRBD2 TRBJ2-1 . TRBV6-5 TGTGCCAGCAGTAGACCGGGACTAGTCGCTAATGAGCAGTTCTTC CASSRPGLVANEQFF
TRBD2 TRBJ2-1 . TRBV4-3 TGCGCCAGCAGCCAAGATATGAGCGGGGGCTCCTACAATGAGCAGTTCTTC CASSQDMSGGSYNEQFF
TRBD2 TRBJ2-1 . TRBV11-1 TGTGCCAGCAGCCCACTAGCGGGAGTCCTGAGTGAGCAGTTCTTC CASSPLAGVLSEQFF
. TRBJ1-4 . TRBV19 TGTGCCAGTAGTCCTTCTGGGACCGCATGGGAAAAACTGTTTTTT CASSPSGTAWEKLFF
. TRBJ2-1 . TRBV7-8 TGTGCCAGCAGCTTTTCGGTAAACAATGAGCAGTTCTTC CASSFSVNNEQFF
. TRBJ2-7 once TRBV27 TGTGCCAGCAGTTCCGGGGACGGCACCTACGAGCAGTACTTC CASSSGDGTYEQYF
. TRBJ1-4 . TRBV4-3 TGCGCCAGCAGCTCCGGCGTTCGGGGGATTAATGAAAAACTGTTTTTT CASSSGVRGINEKLFF
TRBD2 TRBJ2-1 . TRBV5-4 TGTGCCAGCAGCTTGGGACTAGCGGAGGACTCCTACAATGAGCAGTTCTTC CASSLGLAEDSYNEQFF
. TRBJ1-6 . TRBV30 TGTGCCTGGACCCTAAGACCGCCGGATTCACCCCTCCACTTT CAWTLRPPDSPLHF
. TRBJ2-6 . TRBV28 TGTGCCAGCACCCCGGAGGGCACCCCTTCGTCGGGGGCCAACGTCCTGACTTTC CASTPEGTPSSGANVLTF
. TRBJ1-6 . TRBV19 TGTGCCAGTAGTATAAAGGGAGGATCTTTGTCACCCCTCCACTTT CASSIKGGSLSPLHF
. TRBJ1-1 . TRBV13 TGTGCCAGCAGGCAAGGGGGGGACACTGAAGCTTTCTTT CASRQGGDTEAFF
TRBD2 TRBJ2-1 once TRBV10-2 TGCGCCAGCGTAGCGGGAGGTTCATACAATGAGCAGTTCTTC CASVAGGSYNEQFF
. TRBJ1-2 . TRBV7-8 TGTGCCAGCACCCGAGGTCTAGCTAATGGCTACACCTTC CASTRGLANGYTF
TRBD1 TRBJ1-4 . TRBV19 TGTGCCAGTAGTAAACGACAGGGTGAAGAAAAACTGTTTTTT CASSKRQGEEKLFF
. TRBJ2-1 . TRBV6-5 TGTGCCAGCAGCCAGCGCAATGAGCAGTTCTTC CASSQRNEQFF
. TRBJ2-1 . TRBV7-8 TGTGCCAGCAGCCCGCGAATGACAGGTCCTTACTCCTCCGTCCTCTACAATGAGCAGTTCTTC CASSPRMTGPYSSVLYNEQFF
TRBD1 TRBJ1-4 . TRBV6-6 TGTGCCAGCAGTGGGACAGCCGGAAATGAAAAACTGTTTTTT CASSGTAGNEKLFF
. TRBJ2-7 . TRBV28 TGTGCCAGCAGTTTTAACCCGGTTTACTACGAGCAGTACTTC CASSFNPVYYEQYF
. TRBJ2-3 . TRBV27 TGTGCCAGCAGTTTATCGAAAATAGCGGACACAGATACGCAGTATTTT CASSLSKIADTDTQYF
. TRBJ2-7 . TRBV28 TGTGCCAGCACTACCCGGCCCTCCTACGAGCAGTACTTC CASTTRPSYEQYF
TRBD1 TRBJ1-1 . TRBV7-8 TGTGCCAGCAGCTTTCAGGGGGCGCGGAGTGAAGCTTTCTTT CASSFQGARSEAFF
TRBD2 TRBJ2-7 . TRBV6-5 TGTGCCAGCAGTTACTCCGGGACTAAATACGAGCAGTACTTC CASSYSGTKYEQYF
. TRBJ2-1 once TRBV29-1 TGCAGCGTTGAGGTCCTCGGGGGAGAGCAGTTCTTC CSVEVLGGEQFF
TRBD1 TRBJ2-3 . TRBV9 TGTGCCAGCAGCGGGCCGACAGGGGGTCTAACAGATACGCAGTATTTT CASSGPTGGLTDTQYF
. TRBJ1-2 . TRBV25-1 TGTGCCAGCAGCTTCAGGGGTGGCCCCTATGGCTACACCTTC CASSFRGGPYGYTF
TRBD2 TRBJ2-7 . TRBV28 TGTGCCAGCAGTTCAGGACTAGCGGATTCCTACGAGCAGTACTTC CASSSGLADSYEQYF
TRBD1 TRBJ1-2 . TRBV15 TGTGCCACCAGCAGAGATCCCACAGGGGGCGTCTATGGCTACACCTTC CATSRDPTGGVYGYTF
TRBD1 TRBJ2-5 . TRBV28 TGTGCCAGCAGTTTGGGGACAGGGAGAGAGACCCAGTACTTC CASSLGTGRETQYF
. TRBJ1-4 . TRBV11-2 TGTGCCAGCAGCTTAGGATACAGGGCATGGACTAATGAAAAACTGTTTTTT CASSLGYRAWTNEKLFF